This T cell receptor (beta chain) originates from a study of control samples from healthy donors and cancer patients. Method: immunoSEQ multiplex PCR; TCRdb's copy keeps in-frame clones and lacks some. This sample has 190,000 or so clones, with about 93% found just once. Germline lookup yields CDR1 SGHRS and CDR2 YFSETQ. With 2 bases removed from V and 4 bases from J, the gap between germline ends came to 7 bases. CDR3 length equals 13 residues. V gene TRBV5-1 combines with J gene TRBJ2-1, with D unresolved. This receptor was obtained from a man younger than 30 in good health. The sample taken for sequencing was blood. CDR3 nucleotide sequence: TGCGCCAGCAGCTTAAGTGGGTACAATGAGCAGTTCTTC. It is translated as CASSLSGYNEQFF. Variable domain in full (rest from reference TRBV5-1 and TRBJ2-1): KAGVTQTPRYLIKTRGQQVTLSCSPISGHRSVSWYQQTPGQGLQFLFEYFSETQRNKGNFPGRFSGRQFSNSRSEMNVSTLELGDSALYLCASSLSGYNEQFFGPGTRLTVL.